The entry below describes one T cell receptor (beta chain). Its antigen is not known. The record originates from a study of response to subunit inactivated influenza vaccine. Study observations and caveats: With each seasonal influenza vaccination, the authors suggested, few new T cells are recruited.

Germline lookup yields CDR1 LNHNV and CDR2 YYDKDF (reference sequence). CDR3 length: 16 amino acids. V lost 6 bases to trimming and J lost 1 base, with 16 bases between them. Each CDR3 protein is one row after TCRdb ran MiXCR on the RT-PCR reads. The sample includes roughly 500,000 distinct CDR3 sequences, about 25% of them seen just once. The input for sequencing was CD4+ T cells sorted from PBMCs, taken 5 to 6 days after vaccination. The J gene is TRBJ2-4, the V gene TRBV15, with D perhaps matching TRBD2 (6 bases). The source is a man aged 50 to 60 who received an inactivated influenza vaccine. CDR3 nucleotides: TGTGCCACCAGGCCCCATGGGGGGTCGGCCAAAAACATTCAGTACTTC. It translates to CATRPHGGSAKNIQYF.